This passage covers 17 T cell receptor beta chains from one sample sequenced in a study of Graves' ophthalmopathy and Graves' hyperthyroidism. RNA transcripts were the source from which TCR beta CDR3 regions were amplified. HTBI primers primed a first-round RT-PCR, and a second-round multiplex PCR followed. A single record per CDR3 protein comes from TCRdb applying MiXCR to the multiplex PCR reads. The table shows 560,000 or so distinct CDR3 sequences, with 39% occurring only once. The sequenced material came from peripheral blood or thyroid tissue (not recorded which). These receptors originate from an adult man with Graves' hyperthyroidism.

As regards this clonotype: This sequence may be a read error, since a much larger clone differs from it by one base. This chain links TRBV5-1 with TRBJ1-6, with a possible D match to TRBD1 (5 bases). CDR1 is SGHRS and CDR2 is YFSETQ in the germline V gene. Between the trimmed V and J ends, which lost 4 bases and 2 bases, there was a span of 10 bases. This CDR3 spans 15 amino acids. The CDR3 reads CASSRGRTYNSPLHF. CDR3 in DNA: TGCGCCAGCAGCCGGGGCAGGACCTATAATTCACCCCTCCACTTT.

V is TRBV24-1 and J is TRBJ2-2, with D possibly matching TRBD1 (6 bases). The CDR3 runs to 16 residues. V lost 5 bases and J lost 0, with 12 bases in between. The germline gives CDR1 KGHDR, CDR2 SFDVKD. The DNA of the CDR3 is TGTGCCACCAGTGGATACAGGGCGGCGAACACCGGGGAGCTGTTTTTT. Translation gives CATSGYRAANTGELFF.

This clonotype was seen repeatedly, ten times or more. The genes are TRBV9 and TRBJ1-2, with 7 bases identical to TRBD1. CDR1 and CDR2 (germline): SGDLS, YYNGEE. The V gene end was trimmed by 7 bases and the J gene end by 8 bases; junction bases not matched to a gene: 14. This CDR3 is 14 amino acids long. The CDR3 DNA reads as TGTGCCAGCGGAACCGACAGGGCGTCTATCGGCTACACCTTC. Protein sequence: CASGTDRASIGYTF.

Ten or more counts support this clonotype. The chain links TRBV6-1 to TRBJ1-2; no definite D call. Trimming pared 2 bases from V and 4 bases from J, leaving 11 bases between. The CDR3 sequence is 14 residues long. Germline CDR1 reads MNHNS; CDR2 reads SASEGT. The CDR3, as DNA: TGTGCCAGCAGTGAAAGGGTGTCTATCTATGGCTACACCTTC. Translating gives CASSERVSIYGYTF.

This clonotype was observed once. The junction and the germline gene differ at one end; a read error may be behind it. CDR3 residues: CASSLEGLF. The CDR3 DNA is TGTGCCAGCAGCTTAGAGGGACTCTTT. The chain carries TRBV7-9 and TRBJ1-4, with a possible D match to TRBD1 (5 bases). The CDR3 extends over 9 amino acids. From germline, CDR1 is SEHNR and CDR2 FQNEAQ (reference sequence).

This clonotype appeared a single time. A read error may produce the germline difference seen at one junction end. V and J are TRBV6-5 and TRBJ1-3; 7 bases match TRBD1. This CDR3 spans 14 amino acids. The germline V gene has CDR1 MNHEY and CDR2 SVGAGI. CDR3 sequence: CASSLGGSGSTIYF. As DNA, the CDR3 is TGTGCCAGCAGCCTAGGGGGCTCTGGAAGCACCATATATTTT.

Remarks on this clonotype: This may arise from a read error, as a much more abundant clone is one base away. This chain joins TRBV6-1 and TRBJ2-2, with 7 bases matching TRBD1. V lost 4 bases to trimming and J lost 5 bases; unmatched junction nucleotides: 1. CDR3 length: 13 amino acids. Germline V lookup: CDR1 MNHNS, CDR2 SASEGT. The CDR3 sequence is CASSGGQTGELFF. In DNA, the CDR3 is TGTGCCAGCAGTGGGGGACAGACCGGGGAGCTGTTTTTT.

This clonotype was detected once. The chain uses TRBV10-3 and TRBJ1-1; possible D gene TRBD1, 6 bases. Deletions cut 10 bases from V and 1 base from J, with 19 bases between. Looked up from germline, CDR1 is ENHRY and CDR2 is SYGVKD. The CDR3 is made up of 15 amino acids. The CDR3 loop is CASIRDGGGNTEAFF. The CDR3 DNA follows: TGTGCCAGCATAAGGGACGGGGGCGGGAACACTGAAGCTTTCTTT.

This sequence joins TRBV5-1 and TRBJ2-5; D uncertain. CDR1 and CDR2 (germline): SGHRS, YFSETQ. V was pared by 4 bases and J by 7 bases, with 8 bases between. This CDR3 spans 11 amino acids. CDR3 sequence: CASSDLGTQYF. Written as DNA, the CDR3 is TGCGCCAGCAGCGACCTAGGGACCCAGTACTTC.

This clonotype came up many times. This chain connects TRBV7-8 to TRBJ2-7; 7 bases match TRBD2. J gave up 3 bases and V 6 bases, and 5 bases lay outside the gene matches. Germline assignment: CDR1 SGHVS and CDR2 FQNEAQ. The CDR3 spans 13 residues. The CDR3 protein is CASSRGVGYEQYF. CDR3 nucleotides: TGTGCCAGCAGTCGGGGGGTAGGCTACGAGCAGTACTTC.

This clonotype was seen a few times. The CDR3 spells CASSRDAANYGYTF. Written as DNA, the CDR3 is TGTGCCAGCAGCCGGGACGCAGCTAACTATGGCTACACCTTC. The chain carries TRBV7-9 and TRBJ1-2, with D tentatively TRBD1 (5 bases). The V end was cut by 5 bases, the J end by 0 bases, with 10 bases between. CDR1 and CDR2 from the germline V gene are SEHNR and FQNEAQ (reference sequence). The CDR3 runs 14 residues.

The sample holds many counts of this clonotype. This chain links TRBV12-3 or TRBV12-4 with TRBJ2-2; D gene unclear. The V end lost 6 bases, the J end lost 5 bases, and 19 bases lay between the germline ends. The CDR3 is 16 residues long. Here the CDR3 DNA reads TGTGCCAGCAGCACAGCTGTTAAGGGATTAACCGGGGAGCTGTTTTTT. This encodes CASSTAVKGLTGELFF.

This chain connects TRBV2 to TRBJ2-3; 7 bases map to TRBD1. This CDR3 spans 13 amino acids. Germline values: CDR1 SNHLY, CDR2 FYNNEI. V lost 6 bases to trimming and J lost 5 bases; unmatched junction nucleotides: 5. CDR3 amino acids: CASSPDREDTQYF. In nucleotides, the CDR3 is TGTGCCAGCAGCCCCGACAGGGAAGATACGCAGTATTTT.

The chain carries TRBV10-3 and TRBJ2-1, with D perhaps TRBD2 (6 bases). Deletions cut 0 bases from V and 0 bases from J, with 9 bases between. The CDR3 is 16 residues long. Germline assignment: CDR1 ENHRY and CDR2 SYGVKD. CDR3 in DNA: TGTGCCATCAGTGAGTCAGGGGAGGTCTCCTACAATGAGCAGTTCTTC. Its translation: CAISESGEVSYNEQFF.

This clonotype appeared a few times. V usage is TRBV24-1 and J usage is TRBJ2-5; D not resolved. Germline V gives CDR1 KGHDR, CDR2 SFDVKD. The CDR3 has 11 amino acids. Trimming removed 7 bases at V and 5 bases at J, with 7 bases between. The CDR3 protein is CATSYRETQYF. The CDR3 DNA is TGTGCCACCAGCTATAGGGAGACCCAGTACTTC.

The chain has TRBV5-1 and TRBJ2-2; TRBD2 aligns across 8 bases. The CDR3 covers 17 residues. Germline CDR1 reads SGHRS; CDR2 reads YFSETQ. The ends lost 5 bases at V and 0 bases at J; junction bases unmatched: 9. DNA for the CDR3: TGCGCCAGCAGACTTCTATTAGCGGGGACGAACACCGGGGAGCTGTTTTTT. Its translation is CASRLLLAGTNTGELFF. Full variable domain (rest looked up from reference TRBV5-1 and TRBJ2-2): KAGVTQTPRYLIKTRGQQVTLSCSPISGHRSVSWYQQTPGQGLQFLFEYFSETQRNKGNFPGRFSGRQFSNSRSEMNVSTLELGDSALYLCASRLLLAGTNTGELFFGEGSRLTVL.

There are many counts of this clonotype. The chain uses TRBV7-8 and TRBJ1-2, with 12 bases that match TRBD1. The CDR3 is 16 amino acids. From germline, CDR1 is SGHVS and CDR2 FQNEAQ. V lost 2 bases to trimming and J lost 8 bases; unmatched junction nucleotides: 9. The CDR3 region is CASSLHSGQGATGYTF. In DNA form, the CDR3 reads TGTGCCAGCAGCTTACACTCGGGACAGGGGGCGACCGGCTACACCTTC.